These 11 T cell receptor beta chains share one sample of origin, sequenced in a study of cytomegalovirus exposure and HLA in healthy donors. Primers: 60 Vbeta forward and 13 Jbeta reverse. TCRdb keeps only in-frame clones here, not all; method: immunoSEQ multiplex PCR. The sample carries approximately 150,000 clones, roughly 79% recorded once. Sample: PBMCs. These TCRs come from a man aged 18 to 29 in good health and CMV-seropositive.

V is TRBV5-1 and J is TRBJ2-7, with 8 bases lining up with TRBD2. This CDR3 has 14 amino acids. CDR1 and CDR2 from the germline V gene are SGHRS and YFSETQ. The V segment lost 5 bases and the J segment 6 bases; nucleotides outside the gene matches: 10. The chain's CDR3 is CASRSGSMWVEQYF. The CDR3 DNA reads as TGCGCCAGCAGGAGCGGGAGTATGTGGGTCGAGCAGTACTTC.

This clone was observed a handful of times. The gene calls are TRBV6-5 and TRBJ1-1; 7 positions agree with TRBD1. Germline CDR1 reads MNHEY; CDR2 reads SVGAGI. With V trimmed by 7 bases and J by 1 base, 6 bases remained unmatched. The CDR3 contains 14 residues. This CDR3 reads CASKPQGTNTEAFF. The CDR3 DNA is TGTGCCAGCAAACCACAGGGGACGAACACTGAAGCTTTCTTT.

The chain links TRBV30 to TRBJ2-5; D is unresolved. This CDR3 spans 13 amino acids. In germline, CDR1 is GTSNPN, CDR2 SVGIG (reference sequence). V was clipped by 0 bases and J by 5 bases, with 10 bases between them. The CDR3, as DNA: TGTGCCTGGAGTGTACAGAATAGGGAGACCCAGTACTTC. Protein: CAWSVQNRETQYF.

The genes are TRBV7-9 and TRBJ2-2; TRBD1 agrees at 9 bases. The ends lost 7 bases at V and 7 bases at J; junction bases unmatched: 7. Germline V lookup: CDR1 SEHNR, CDR2 FQNEAQ (reference sequence). The CDR3 has 14 residues. The CDR3 is CASTDRGESGELFF. The CDR3 DNA reads as TGTGCCAGCACTGACAGGGGGGAGAGCGGGGAGCTGTTTTTT. The whole variable domain, filled in from reference TRBV7-9 and TRBJ2-2, reads DTGVSQNPRHKITKRGQNVTFRCDPISEHNRLYWYRQTLGQGPEFLTYFQNEAQLEKSRLLSDRFSAERPKGSFSTLEIQRTEQGDSAMYLCASTDRGESGELFFGEGSRLTVL.

V and J are TRBV7-9 and TRBJ2-7; TRBD1 agrees at 8 bases. Germline V gives CDR1 SEHNR, CDR2 FQNEAQ (reference sequence). Unmatched junction bases numbered 12, after V lost 5 bases and J lost 3 bases. The CDR3 extends over 16 amino acids. The CDR3 region has the DNA TGTGCCAGCAGCAGAGGACCGGGACAGGACCACTACGAGCAGTACTTC. It yields the protein CASSRGPGQDHYEQYF.

The chain recombines TRBV7-2 with TRBJ2-4; TRBD1 might be the D (6 bases). The CDR3 extends over 15 amino acids. Germline V gene sequence: CDR1 SGHTA, CDR2 FQGNSA. Deletions cut 5 bases from V and 2 bases from J, with 13 bases between. The CDR3 sequence: CASSPQQGTKNIQYF. CDR3 nucleotides: TGTGCCAGCAGCCCACAACAGGGAACCAAAAACATTCAGTACTTC.

A few counts support this clone. This sequence joins TRBV7-9 and TRBJ1-2; 8 nucleotides agree with TRBD1. V dropped 2 bases and J dropped 6; count of bases not matched to a gene: 8. CDR3 length: 15 residues. Germline V gene lookup returns CDR1 SEHNR and CDR2 FQNEAQ (reference sequence). The CDR3 sequence is CASSLPGGAGDGYTF. CDR3 sequence (DNA): TGTGCCAGCAGCTTACCAGGGGGCGCCGGGGATGGCTACACCTTC.

The chain recombines TRBV28 with TRBJ2-7; 7 positions agree with TRBD2. V shed 9 bases and J 4 bases; nucleotides not matched to a gene: 21. CDR1 and CDR2 (germline): MDHEN, SYDVKM. The CDR3 length is 17 residues. DNA for the CDR3: TGTGCCAGAAACCGCGGATACCCGGGACTAAGAGGGTACGAGCAGTACTTC. Protein: CARNRGYPGLRGYEQYF.

The genes are TRBV15 and TRBJ2-5; D gene uncertain. Trimming pared 1 base from V and 1 base from J, leaving 4 bases between. Germline V CDR1 and CDR2: LNHNV, YYDKDF (reference sequence). The CDR3 is made up of 13 amino acids. CDR3 amino acids: CATSRGAQETQYF. CDR3 bases: TGTGCCACCAGCAGAGGCGCCCAAGAGACCCAGTACTTC.

The CDR3 bases are TGTGCCAGCAGCGAAATCATAGAGATGAACACTGAAGCTTTCTTT. Translation gives CASSEIIEMNTEAFF. The chain uses TRBV5-8 and TRBJ1-1, with D unclear. The CDR3 loop spans 15 amino acids. Looked up from germline, CDR1 is SGHTS and CDR2 is YDEGEE. Trimming removed 4 bases at V and 0 bases at J, with 13 bases between. The variable domain in full, completed from reference TRBV5-8 and TRBJ1-1, reads EAGVTQSPTHLIKTRGQQATLRCSPISGHTSVYWYQQALGLGLQFLLWYDEGEERNRGNFPPRFSGRQFPNYSSELNVNALELEDSALYLCASSEIIEMNTEAFFGQGTRLTVV.

The chain carries TRBV4-2 and TRBJ2-1, with D perhaps TRBD2 (6 bases). CDR3 size: 18 residues. Germline CDR1 is LGHNA and CDR2 is YNFKEQ. Trimming took off 2 bases at V and 5 bases at J, with 22 bases between the two ends. CDR3 amino acids: CASSQMQAGLALHNEQFF. CDR3 DNA sequence: TGTGCCAGCAGCCAAATGCAGGCGGGACTCGCCCTGCACAATGAGCAGTTCTTC.